The next 28 T cell receptor beta chains were all read from a single sample in a study of tumor-infiltrating lymphocytes in oesophageal squamous cell carcinoma (dated by TCRdb to between 2015 and 2016). The library was obtained by PCR. Sequencing took place on an Illumina HiSeq 2000. TCRdb itself trimmed the public reads at Q25 with fastp, ran MiXCR and retained productive beta chains. Entries that share a CDR3 protein sequence are merged under the most common genes and DNA. This sample has tens of thousands of distinct CDR3 sequences in its table, and approximately 37% of those were observed once. The ten top clones hold about 18% of the sample. The source material was esophageal tumor tissue. Source of these receptors: a female donor with esophageal squamous cell carcinoma.

This chain uses TRBV7-3 with TRBJ2-1; 14 nucleotides align to TRBD2. V shed 2 bases and J 12 bases; nucleotides not matched to a gene: 9. Germline V gene lookup returns CDR1 SGHTA and CDR2 FQGTGA. The CDR3 is made up of 16 amino acids. The CDR3 loop reads CASSLRGTSGSMGQFF. The CDR3 DNA reads TGTGCCAGCAGCTTACGGGGGACTAGCGGGAGCATGGGGCAGTTCTTC.

The sample holds a few counts of this clonotype. CDR3 DNA: TGTGCCAGCAGTGAATTGAGCAACTCCGGGACCCAGTACTTC. Translating gives CASSELSNSGTQYF. This rearrangement joins TRBV2 to TRBJ2-7; no clear D. The end of the DNA aligns better with TRBJ2-5, so the J call may be wrong. CDR1 and CDR2 (germline): SNHLY, FYNNEI. The CDR3 spans 14 residues.

About this clonotype itself: Since no conserved phenylalanine or tryptophan closes the CDR3, a read error is the likely cause. It is unclear where the CDR3 begins or ends on the DNA, so no DNA is shown, and the CDR3 is as TCRdb lists it. This sequence joins TRBV7-3 and TRBJ2-6; TRBD1, the table's D call, was not compared with the DNA. Germline V gene data show CDR1 as SGHTA and CDR2 as FQGTGA. The CDR3 adds up to 15 amino acids, both ends counted. The CDR3 spells CASSPGGGYEQYFGS.

The CDR3 loop is CATSPARDSLSYEQYF. CDR3 in DNA: TGTGCCACCAGCCCGGCGCGGGACAGCCTCTCCTACGAGCAGTACTTC. The chain links TRBV15 to TRBJ2-7; weak D call: TRBD1 (7 bases). CDR1 and CDR2 from the germline V gene are LNHNV and YYDKDF (reference sequence). This CDR3 has 16 residues. Trimming pared 5 bases from V and 0 bases from J, leaving 17 bases between.

Comment on this clonotype: It may be a read error: a sequence one base away is much more abundant. The V gene is TRBV28, the J gene TRBJ2-4; the D gene is possibly TRBD2 (6 bases). The closer fit of TRBJ2-1 to the DNA end suggests the J call may be wrong. CDR3 length equals 15 residues. Germline V gives CDR1 MDHEN, CDR2 SYDVKM. The CDR3 spells CASSPGGVRSYEQFF. Written as DNA, the CDR3 is TGTGCCAGCAGCCCTGGAGGGGTGAGGTCCTACGAGCAGTTCTTC.

This clonotype came up many times. CDR3 coding DNA: TGTGCCAGCAGAACCCGGGGCGAGCAGTTCTTC. It specifies CASRTRGEQFF. The chain carries TRBV12-3 or TRBV12-4 and TRBJ2-1, with D perhaps assigned TRBD1 or TRBD2 (5 bases each). CDR3 length: 11 residues. With 6 bases removed from V and 10 bases from J, the gap between germline ends came to 10 bases.

V and J are TRBV5-4 and TRBJ1-2, with 9 bases fitting TRBD1. After removal of 3 bases from V and 4 bases from J, the junction contained 7 bases not matched to a gene. Germline CDR1 reads SGHNT; CDR2 reads YYREEE (reference sequence). This CDR3 contains 15 residues. CDR3 sequence: CASSWTGTGTYGYTF. CDR3 in DNA: TGTGCCAGCAGCTGGACCGGGACAGGGACCTATGGCTACACCTTC. Looking up the rest from reference TRBV5-4 and TRBJ1-2 gives the full variable domain: ETGVTQSPTHLIKTRGQQVTLRCSSQSGHNTVSWYQQALGQGPQFIFQYYREEENGRGNFPPRFSGLQFPNYSSELNVNALELDDSALYLCASSWTGTGTYGYTFGSGTRLTVV.

This clonotype was counted between two and nine times. The rearrangement links TRBV3-1 to TRBJ2-5; D is unresolved. TRBJ2-1 explains the end of the DNA better; the J call may be wrong. The CDR3 has 13 amino acids. Per the germline V gene, CDR1 is LGHDT and CDR2 is YNNKEL (reference sequence). Here the CDR3 reads CASRESTYNEQFF. In DNA form, the CDR3 reads TGTGCCAGCAGGGAGTCGACCTACAATGAGCAGTTCTTC.

There are a few counts of this clonotype. The gene calls are TRBV24-1 and TRBJ2-7; 11 bases align to TRBD2. Germline values: CDR1 KGHDR, CDR2 SFDVKD. The CDR3 spans 16 residues. With 3 bases clipped from V and 7 bases from J, the junction kept 10 bases outside the gene matches. CDR3 in amino acids: CATSDELAGAGNEQYF. CDR3 sequence (DNA): TGTGCCACCAGTGATGAACTAGCGGGAGCGGGCAATGAGCAGTACTTC.

This clonotype was seen ten or more times. The chain carries TRBV11-2 and TRBJ1-2; unclear D gene. This CDR3 has 15 residues. Trimming took off 1 base at V and 6 bases at J, with 15 bases between the two ends. Germline lookup yields CDR1 SGHAT and CDR2 FQNNGV. The CDR3 loop reads CASSLAIPGVNGYTF. CDR3 nucleotide sequence: TGTGCCAGCAGCTTAGCGATACCCGGAGTGAATGGCTACACCTTC.

In this sample, this clonotype turned up many times. An end of the junction does not agree with germline; a read error may underlie this. The chain employs TRBV7-7 and TRBJ2-3; no clear D. CDR3 length equals 13 residues. The germline CDR1 and CDR2 sequences are SSHAT and FNYEAQ (reference sequence). CDR3 amino acids: CASSLSGTDTQYF. CDR3 in DNA: TGTGCTAGCAGCTTAAGCGGCACAGATACGCAGTATTTT.

The table lists this clonotype with many counts. CDR3: CASSSNFRGQGKNTGELFF. CDR3 in DNA: TGCGCCAGCAGCTCTAACTTCCGAGGACAGGGGAAAAACACCGGGGAGCTGTTTTTT. This chain uses TRBV5-1 with TRBJ2-2, with TRBD1 identical over 9 bases. This CDR3 is 19 amino acids long. CDR1 is SGHRS and CDR2 is YFSETQ in the germline V gene. Trimming took 3 bases from V and 2 from J; bases not matched to a gene: 14.

This clonotype was picked up many times. This chain links TRBV5-1 with TRBJ2-5; D ambiguous. Germline CDR1 and CDR2: SGHRS and YFSETQ. Deletions cut 2 bases from V and 4 bases from J, with 12 bases between. This CDR3 spans 14 amino acids. CDR3 in DNA: TGCGCCAGCAGCTTAGGACCAGCCTTAGAGACCCAGTACTTC. This codes for CASSLGPALETQYF.

Judged by abundance, this clonotype is medium-sized. The DNA for the CDR3 is TGTGCCAGCAGCTTACGGCCTGGAGAAAAACTGTTTTTT. Residues: CASSLRPGEKLFF. The chain has TRBV7-3 and TRBJ1-4, with D hard to call. Germline V gene sequence: CDR1 SGHTA, CDR2 FQGTGA. Trimming cost V 2 bases and J 8 bases, with 9 bases left between them. The CDR3 runs to 13 residues.

The rearrangement uses TRBV9 and TRBJ2-3, with D hard to call. Trimming stripped 4 bases from V and 3 bases from J, with 9 bases between. Germline V lookup: CDR1 SGDLS, CDR2 YYNGEE. The length of the CDR3 is 13 residues. The CDR3 spells CASSRVVTDTQYF. DNA of the CDR3: TGTGCCAGCAGCAGAGTGGTTACAGATACGCAGTATTTT.

This chain uses TRBV7-6 with TRBJ2-7; D is possibly TRBD1 (6 bases). Per germline, CDR1 SGHVS and CDR2 FNYEAQ. The V and J ends lost 2 bases and 2 bases respectively, with 13 bases between them. This CDR3 region has 15 residues. CDR3 region: CASSLPGHLTYEQYF. The CDR3, as DNA: TGTGCCAGCAGCTTACCGGGACACCTAACCTACGAGCAGTACTTC.

With regard to this clonotype: The junction departs from germline at one end; a sequencing error may be responsible. The V gene is TRBV10-3, the J gene TRBJ2-4; 8 nucleotides align to TRBD1. Germline V lookup: CDR1 ENHRY, CDR2 SYGVKD. The CDR3 runs 13 residues. As DNA, the CDR3 is TGTGCCATCAGGGACAGGGTCGGATCACCCCTCCACTTC. Amino acids: CAIRDRVGSPLHF.

CDR3 sequence reads: CASSLAGGPLNEQFF. The CDR3 bases are TGTGCCAGCAGTTTAGCGGGGGGGCCACTTAATGAGCAGTTCTTC. The genes are TRBV12-3 or TRBV12-4 and TRBJ2-4; D might be TRBD2 (7 bases). The J call is uncertain, as TRBJ2-1 better fits the DNA end. CDR3 length equals 15 residues.

This clonotype has ten or more counts. The chain has TRBV6-2 or TRBV6-3 and TRBJ1-6; weak D call: TRBD1 (5 bases). Trimming removed 2 bases from V and 10 bases from J, with 15 bases in between. The CDR3 is made up of 15 amino acids. Germline CDR1 reads MNHEY; CDR2 reads SVGEGT. For the CDR3, the DNA is TGTGCCAGCAGTTACCAGGGAACGGTAGGATCACCCCTCCACTTT. Its protein is CASSYQGTVGSPLHF.

This clonotype has at least ten counts. The chain employs TRBV5-1 and TRBJ1-2, with TRBD1 identical over 9 bases. This CDR3 is 13 amino acids long. The J segment lost 8 bases and the V segment lost 4 bases, leaving 6 bases of the junction unmatched. Looked up from germline, CDR1 is SGHRS and CDR2 is YFSETQ. CDR3 sequence reads: CASSVPTGGGYTF. For the CDR3, the DNA is TGCGCCAGCAGCGTCCCAACAGGGGGCGGCTACACCTTC.

The rearrangement joins TRBV7-6 to TRBJ2-5; 7 bases align to TRBD2. The CDR3 totals 15 residues. Germline CDR1 SGHVS, CDR2 FNYEAQ. V lost 3 bases and J lost 2; bases outside the gene matches: 6. CDR3 nucleotide sequence: TGTGCCAGCAGCTTTCGGCGGGGGAGTCAAGAGACCCAGTACTTC. Amino acids: CASSFRRGSQETQYF.

The chain couples TRBV28 to TRBJ2-3, with no clear D. Germline loops: CDR1 MDHEN, CDR2 SYDVKM. This CDR3 region has 11 residues. The germline V and J ends were trimmed by 7 bases and 6 bases, with 8 bases remaining between them. This chain's CDR3 is CASTSRDTQYF. The CDR3 region has the DNA TGTGCCAGCACAAGCAGGGATACGCAGTATTTT.

This clonotype occurred a few times. A read error may be the cause here, since a much bigger clone is one base away. This chain uses TRBV6-1 with TRBJ2-1, with D possibly matching TRBD2 (6 bases). The CDR3 is 12 amino acids. V was clipped by 3 bases and J by 13 bases, with 13 bases between them. Germline lookup yields CDR1 MNHNS and CDR2 SASEGT. The CDR3 here is CASSDTRRDQFF. DNA for the CDR3: TGTGCCAGCAGTGATACCCGGAGGGACCAGTTCTTC.

This clonotype ranks as large. The J gene is TRBJ2-7, the V gene TRBV7-8; D might be TRBD1 or TRBD2, each matching 5 bases. The CDR3 is 15 residues long. V was shortened by 7 bases and J by 0 bases, with 16 bases between the two germline ends. Germline assignment: CDR1 SGHVS and CDR2 FQNEAQ. The CDR3 DNA reads TGTGCCAGCACCGGTTTTCAGGGACCCTCCTACGAGCAGTACTTC. Its translation: CASTGFQGPSYEQYF.

With respect to this clonotype: A much larger clone sits a single nucleotide away, making a read error possible. V is TRBV5-4 and J is TRBJ2-7; TRBD2 matches 10 bases. CDR3 length equals 13 residues. V shed 3 bases, J shed 7 bases, and the junction held 4 bases outside the gene matches. Germline V gene data show CDR1 as SGHNT and CDR2 as YYREEE (reference sequence). The CDR3: CASSSSGSDEQYF. The CDR3 nucleotides read TGTGCCAGCAGCTCTAGCGGGAGCGATGAGCAGTACTTC.

This clonotype is deemed medium-sized. The chain has TRBV12-3 or TRBV12-4 and TRBJ2-2, with D perhaps TRBD1 (5 bases). The V end lost 6 bases, the J end lost 7 bases, and 15 bases lay between the germline ends. The CDR3 loop spans 14 amino acids. The CDR3 DNA reads as TGTGCCAGCAGCAGGGCAGACTTAGACGGGGAGCTGTTTTTT. It codes for CASSRADLDGELFF.

Ten or more counts support this clonotype. The chain couples TRBV6-1 to TRBJ2-7; D is unresolved. V lost 6 bases to trimming and J lost 3 bases, with 15 bases between them. Per germline, CDR1 MNHNS and CDR2 SASEGT. This CDR3 comprises 14 residues. The CDR3 protein is CASSDLGQRYEQYF. CDR3 coding DNA: TGTGCCAGCAGCGACCTGGGCCAGCGCTACGAGCAGTACTTC.

This sequence joins TRBV28 and TRBJ2-3; 13 bases line up with TRBD2. The CDR3 extends over 16 amino acids. V lost 6 bases and J lost 5; bases outside the gene matches: 8. Germline V gene sequence: CDR1 MDHEN, CDR2 SYDVKM. DNA for the CDR3: TGTGCCAGCAGCCAACTAGCGGGAGGGTCTGGAGATACGCAGTATTTT. This sequence encodes CASSQLAGGSGDTQYF.